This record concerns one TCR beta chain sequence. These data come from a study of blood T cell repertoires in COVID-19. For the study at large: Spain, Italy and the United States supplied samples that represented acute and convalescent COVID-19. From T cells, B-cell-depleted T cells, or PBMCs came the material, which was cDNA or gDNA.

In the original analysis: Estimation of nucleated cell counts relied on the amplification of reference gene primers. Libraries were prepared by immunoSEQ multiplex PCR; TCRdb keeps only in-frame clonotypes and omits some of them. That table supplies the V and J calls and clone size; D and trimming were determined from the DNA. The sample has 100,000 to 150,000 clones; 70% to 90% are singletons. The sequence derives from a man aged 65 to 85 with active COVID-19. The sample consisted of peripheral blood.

The CDR3 is CASGGLAGELQYF. CDR3 nucleotides: TGTGCCAGCGGGGGACTAGCGGGAGAGTTGCAGTACTTC. V and J are TRBV9 and TRBJ2-7, with TRBD2 identical over 14 bases. Germline CDR1 SGDLS, CDR2 YYNGEE. This CDR3 has 13 amino acids. V lost 7 bases, J lost 9 bases, and 6 bases stayed unmatched.